This is a list of T cell receptor beta chains from one sample in a study of blood T cell repertoires in COVID-19. Sequenced by immunoSEQ multiplex PCR; TCRdb stores in-frame clones only, minus some. The sample has about 400,000 clones; around 87% are singletons. Sequenced input: PBMCs or T cells enriched from blood (not recorded which). All receptors derive from a woman younger than 45 with acute COVID-19. CDR3s include the opening cysteine and the closing phenylalanine or tryptophan. Clone size is given for some rows only: seen once, a few or many times, or a class if the clone is expanded.

j_gene	v_gene	abundance	CDR3aa
TRBJ1-6	TRBV5-1	NA	CASSLAWDNNSPLHF
TRBJ1-2	TRBV19	NA	CASSIIGLRSGGKTRGYTF
TRBJ2-1	TRBV11-2	once	CASSLVIGGRGFYEQFF
TRBJ1-1	TRBV30	NA	CAWSLWTGDTEAFF
TRBJ2-7	TRBV6-5	NA	CASRRTGLSSYEQYF
TRBJ1-2	TRBV30	NA	CAWSVRQASYGYTF
TRBJ2-1	TRBV4-1	NA	CASSQSTYNEQFF
TRBJ1-2	TRBV5-1	NA	CASSLRGGSNYGYTF
TRBJ1-1	TRBV7-9	NA	CASSIGGPNTEAFF
TRBJ2-7	TRBV11-2	NA	CASNLGVKAISNEQYF
TRBJ2-2	TRBV2	NA	CASRGNRVDTGELFF
TRBJ1-1	TRBV3-1/TRBV3-2	NA	CASSQEGRNTEAFF
TRBJ2-3	TRBV5-1	NA	CASSPTAGEDTQYF
TRBJ1-3	TRBV28	NA	CASNRVFGNTIYF
TRBJ2-2	TRBV10-1	NA	CASSVERYTGELFF
TRBJ2-7	TRBV2	NA	CASNLLDRADYEQYF
TRBJ1-5	TRBV2	NA	CASSDEGANQPQHF
TRBJ1-4	TRBV5-1	once	CASSLGGVGEKQFF
TRBJ1-2	TRBV7-9	NA	CASSRTLEDYGYTF
TRBJ1-1	TRBV5-6	once	CASSRQGLGRAFF
TRBJ2-1	TRBV6-4	few	CASSDSGLAGGHEQFF
TRBJ2-2	TRBV27	NA	CASSLGRSASLQELFF
TRBJ2-7	TRBV12-3/TRBV12-4	NA	CASSLNRYEQYF
TRBJ2-7	TRBV7-3	NA	CASSLTGGDEQYF
TRBJ2-1	TRBV5-1	NA	CASSLSRGSDEQFF
TRBJ2-4	TRBV30	NA	CAWGRKGNIQYF
TRBJ2-7	TRBV7-8	NA	CASSLETDRTYEQYF
TRBJ1-2	TRBV4-1	NA	CASSQVDSLYGYTF
TRBJ2-3	TRBV5-1	NA	CASSLGLAGASTDTQYF
TRBJ1-1	TRBV5-1	NA	CASSSGRGTEAFF
TRBJ2-2	TRBV19	NA	CASSRGPGGANTGELFF
TRBJ1-6	TRBV7-9	NA	CASRPTGDNSPLHF
TRBJ2-3	TRBV9	NA	CASSPRAPTDTQYF
TRBJ1-5	TRBV2	few	CASSPQNNRGTQPQHF
TRBJ2-7	TRBV6-1	once	CASSEASGQYYEQYF
TRBJ2-7	TRBV30	NA	CAWQGSASYEQYF
TRBJ1-1	TRBV19	NA	CASSIWEAGGPPEAFF
TRBJ2-7	TRBV24-1	NA	CATASGGSYEQYF
TRBJ2-7	TRBV6-6	NA	CASSYSFDEQYF
TRBJ1-6	TRBV2	NA	CASSENGGLGSPLHF
TRBJ2-3	TRBV30	NA	CAWSGLAGFGDTQYF
TRBJ1-6	TRBV19	NA	CASSIRSYNSPLHF
TRBJ2-3	TRBV20-1	NA	CSASIDTQYF
TRBJ1-1	TRBV7-2	NA	CASSLGGSFGAFF
TRBJ2-1	TRBV19	NA	CASSPTPEKYNEQFF
TRBJ2-1	TRBV24-1	NA	CATSDRPYRGFDNEQFF
TRBJ1-4	TRBV21-1	NA	CASNRQSANEKLFF
TRBJ1-5	TRBV9	NA	CASSPVGTGNQPQHF
TRBJ1-2	TRBV13	NA	CASSTRDRLHYGYTF
TRBJ2-1	TRBV29-1	NA	CSLVGDRGYNEQFF
TRBJ2-1	TRBV5-1	NA	CASSFRTGENEQFF
TRBJ2-3	TRBV6-6	NA	CASNGQAFTDTQYF